These 15 T cell receptor beta chains were all obtained from the same sample, sequenced in a study of relationships among human T cell subsets. Pooled CD4+ and CD8+ T cells were bead-selected with anti-CD45RA to get naive and transitional cells. The T cell receptor alpha and beta CDR3 regions were amplified from mRNA by semiquantitative ARM-PCR. ARM-PCR used tagged nested gene-specific primers, then communal superprimers for exponential amplification. TCRdb called the multiplex PCR reads again in MiXCR, with one record for every CDR3 protein. This table has about 7,400 distinct CDR3 sequences, just under 70% appearing once. The material sequenced was naive and transitional (CD45RA+) T cells sorted from blood. The source of these receptors is a middle-aged man in good health.

This clonotype was observed once. V is TRBV7-6 and J is TRBJ1-1; D is undetermined. CDR3 length: 14 residues. Germline CDR1 and CDR2: SGHVS and FNYEAQ. Trimming shortened V by 4 bases and J by 4 bases, and 13 bases separated the two germline ends. Here the CDR3 DNA reads TGTGCCAGCAGCTCCGCGGGTGCGGTCACTGAAGCTTTCTTT. Its translation: CASSSAGAVTEAFF. Variable domain in full (rest from reference TRBV7-6 and TRBJ1-1): GAGVSQSPRYKVTKRGQDVALRCDPISGHVSLYWYRQALGQGPEFLTYFNYEAQQDKSGLPNDRFSAERPEGSISTLTIQRTEQRDSAMYRCASSSAGAVTEAFFGQGTRLTVV.

The rearrangement joins TRBV29-1 to TRBJ2-7, with D unclear. The CDR3 extends over 12 amino acids. V lost 7 bases, J lost 0 bases, and 10 bases lay in between. Germline loops: CDR1 SQVTM, CDR2 ANQGSEA. CDR3 in amino acids: CSARVDSYEQYF. The CDR3 DNA is TGCAGCGCCCGGGTCGACTCCTACGAGCAGTACTTC.

The chain couples TRBV11-2 to TRBJ2-1; no definite D call. The V end lost 1 base, the J end lost 3 bases, and 16 bases lay between the germline ends. Germline-derived CDR1 and CDR2 are SGHAT and FQNNGV. This CDR3 contains 17 residues. The chain's CDR3 is CASSLGSVASLYNEQFF. CDR3 DNA: TGTGCCAGCAGCTTAGGTTCAGTTGCGTCACTCTACAATGAGCAGTTCTTC.

The chain links TRBV27 to TRBJ2-3; no reliable D call. V gave up 4 bases and J gave up 6 bases, with 5 bases separating them. CDR3 length equals 11 residues. Germline assignment: CDR1 MNHEY and CDR2 SMNVEV (reference sequence). This chain's CDR3 is CASSSQDTQYF. The CDR3, as DNA: TGTGCCAGCAGTTCTCAGGATACGCAGTATTTT.

CDR3 sequence reads: CASSRTTGGYGYTF. CDR3 in DNA: TGTGCCAGCAGCCGGACAACTGGAGGGTATGGCTACACCTTC. The chain couples TRBV3-1 to TRBJ1-2; weak D call: TRBD1 (5 bases). V was trimmed by 4 bases and J by 5 bases, leaving 14 bases between them. This CDR3 contains 14 residues. Germline loops: CDR1 LGHDT, CDR2 YNNKEL (reference sequence).

This chain links TRBV20-1 with TRBJ2-1; TRBD2 agrees at 9 bases. The DNA matches TRBJ2-7 better at its end, which makes the J call doubtful. Germline-derived CDR1 and CDR2 are DFQATT and SNEGSKA (reference sequence). This CDR3 has 17 amino acids. The CDR3 DNA is TGCAGTGCCGAGCGGTTAGATCTAGCGGGGCACTCAGACGAGCAGTACTTC. Translation gives CSAERLDLAGHSDEQYF.

The chain is built from TRBV2 and TRBJ2-7; no clear D. The CDR3 is 14 residues long. Trimming took off 1 base at V and 0 bases at J, with 7 bases between the two ends. The germline gives CDR1 SNHLY, CDR2 FYNNEI. The CDR3 sequence: CASSEVRYSYEQYF. The CDR3 nucleotides read TGTGCCAGCAGTGAAGTCAGGTACTCCTACGAGCAGTACTTC.

The V gene is TRBV11-2, the J gene TRBJ2-3, with D hard to call. The CDR3 totals 13 residues. Trimming left V 5 bases short and J 8 bases short, with 14 bases between. Germline CDR1 is SGHAT and CDR2 is FQNNGV. The chain's CDR3 is CASSDSSIGTQYF. CDR3 in DNA: TGTGCCAGCAGCGACTCTAGTATCGGTACGCAGTATTTT.

Sample share makes this clonotype large. The CDR3 region is CAWTTSGGGGPQHF. CDR3 DNA sequence: TGTGCCTGGACCACCTCGGGGGGGGGTGGGCCCCAGCATTTT. The genes are TRBV30 and TRBJ1-5, with a tentative D call TRBD1 (5 bases). V was trimmed by 4 bases and J by 9 bases, leaving 19 bases between them. Germline V gene data show CDR1 as GTSNPN and CDR2 as SVGIG (reference sequence). The CDR3 runs to 14 residues.

In this sample, this clonotype turned up a few times. This chain uses TRBV28 with TRBJ2-7; D not certain. This CDR3 is 15 amino acids long. Germline values: CDR1 MDHEN, CDR2 SYDVKM. Deletions cut 2 bases from V and 1 base from J, with 12 bases between. The CDR3 spells CASSLRAPLSYEQYF. The CDR3 nucleotides read TGTGCCAGCAGTTTAAGGGCCCCTTTATCCTACGAGCAGTACTTC. Full variable domain (rest looked up from reference TRBV28 and TRBJ2-7): DVKVTQSSRYLVKRTGEKVFLECVQDMDHENMFWYRQDPGLGLRLIYFSYDVKMKEKGDIPEGYSVSREKKERFSLILESASTNQTSMYLCASSLRAPLSYEQYFGPGTRLTVT.

The V call is TRBV13, the J call TRBJ2-2; D gene uncertain. The CDR3 spans 14 residues. With 0 bases removed from V and 4 bases from J, the gap between germline ends came to 6 bases. The V gene's germline CDR1 is PRHDT and CDR2 FYEKMQ (reference sequence). The CDR3 DNA follows: TGTGCCAGCAGCTTAGGCCGTAGCACCGGGGAGCTGTTTTTT. Protein: CASSLGRSTGELFF. The full variable domain, its missing parts supplied by reference TRBV13 and TRBJ2-2, is AAGVIQSPRHLIKEKRETATLKCYPIPRHDTVYWYQQGPGQDPQFLISFYEKMQSDKGSIPDRFSAQQFSDYHSELNMSSLELGDSALYFCASSLGRSTGELFFGEGSRLTVL.

V is TRBV20-1 and J is TRBJ2-7, with D perhaps TRBD1 (6 bases). The V and J ends lost 6 bases and 5 bases respectively, with 17 bases between them. There are 13 residues in the CDR3. CDR1 is DFQATT, CDR2 SNEGSKA, per germline (reference sequence). CDR3: CSAANRASHEQYF. DNA of the CDR3: TGCAGTGCCGCGAACAGGGCGTCCCACGAGCAGTACTTC.

J is TRBJ1-5 and V is TRBV7-2; TRBD1 is a possible D gene (5 bases). V was trimmed by 5 bases and J by 3 bases, leaving 11 bases between them. Germline CDR1 is SGHTA and CDR2 is FQGNSA. The CDR3 runs to 14 residues. DNA for the CDR3: TGTGCCAGCAGCCCGGGACCGTACAATCAGCCCCAGCATTTT. The encoded protein is CASSPGPYNQPQHF.

CDR3 bases: TGTGCCAGCAGCCAAGGGGGCGCCCGTTACGAGCAGTACTTC. Protein: CASSQGGARYEQYF. The chain uses TRBV11-2 and TRBJ2-7, with 7 bases that match TRBD1. Losses at the gene ends were 5 bases for V and 4 bases for J; bases not matched to a gene: 8. The germline CDR1 and CDR2 sequences are SGHAT and FQNNGV. This CDR3 is 14 amino acids long.

As DNA, the CDR3 is TGTGCCAGAAGACAGGACCGCATGAACACTGAAGCTTTCTTT. Protein sequence: CARRQDRMNTEAFF. The chain carries TRBV2 and TRBJ1-1, with a tentative D call TRBD1 (6 bases). The CDR3 length is 14 residues. CDR1 is SNHLY, CDR2 FYNNEI, per germline. V was shortened by 9 bases and J by 0 bases, with 14 bases between the two germline ends.